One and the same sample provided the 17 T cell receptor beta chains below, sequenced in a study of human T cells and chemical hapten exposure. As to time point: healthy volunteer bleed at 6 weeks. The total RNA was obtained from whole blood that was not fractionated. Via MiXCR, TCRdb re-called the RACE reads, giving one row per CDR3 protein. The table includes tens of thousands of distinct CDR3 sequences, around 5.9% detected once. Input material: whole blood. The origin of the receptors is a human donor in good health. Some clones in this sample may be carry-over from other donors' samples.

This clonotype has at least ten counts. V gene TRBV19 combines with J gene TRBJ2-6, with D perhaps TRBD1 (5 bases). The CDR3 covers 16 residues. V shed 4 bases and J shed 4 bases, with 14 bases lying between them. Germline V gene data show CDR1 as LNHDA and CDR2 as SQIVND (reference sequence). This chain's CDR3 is CASSRFQGDGANVLTF. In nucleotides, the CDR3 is TGTGCCAGTAGTAGGTTCCAGGGCGACGGGGCCAACGTCCTGACTTTC.

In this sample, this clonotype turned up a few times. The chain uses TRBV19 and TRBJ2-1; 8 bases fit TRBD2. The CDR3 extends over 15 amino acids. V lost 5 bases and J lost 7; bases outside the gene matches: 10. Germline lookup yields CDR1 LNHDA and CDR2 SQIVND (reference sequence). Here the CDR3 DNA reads TGTGCCAGTAGTGCGAGCGGGAGTGGGAGGAATGAGCAGTTCTTC. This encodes CASSASGSGRNEQFF.

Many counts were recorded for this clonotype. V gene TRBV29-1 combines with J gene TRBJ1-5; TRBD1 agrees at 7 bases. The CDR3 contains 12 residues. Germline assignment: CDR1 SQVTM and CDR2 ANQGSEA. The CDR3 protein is CSVQGSNQPQHF. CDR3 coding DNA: TGCTCTGTACAGGGGAGTAATCAGCCCCAGCATTTT.

CDR3 DNA sequence: TGTGCCAGCAGTTTCGGCCTCGAGCCCCAGCATTTT. Amino acid sequence: CASSFGLEPQHF. This chain links TRBV7-9 with TRBJ1-5; no clear D. V lost 6 bases and J lost 8, with 11 bases in between. Germline CDR1 is SEHNR and CDR2 is FQNEAQ (reference sequence). The CDR3 sequence is 12 residues long.

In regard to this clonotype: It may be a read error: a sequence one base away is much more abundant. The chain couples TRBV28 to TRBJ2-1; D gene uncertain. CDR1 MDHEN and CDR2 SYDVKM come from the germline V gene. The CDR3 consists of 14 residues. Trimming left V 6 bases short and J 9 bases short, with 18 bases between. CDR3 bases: TGTGCCAGCAGCGCCCCATATACGAGTAGTGAGCAGTTCTTC. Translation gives CASSAPYTSSEQFF. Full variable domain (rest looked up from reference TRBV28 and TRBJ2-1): DVKVTQSSRYLVKRTGEKVFLECVQDMDHENMFWYRQDPGLGLRLIYFSYDVKMKEKGDIPEGYSVSREKKERFSLILESASTNQTSMYLCASSAPYTSSEQFFGPGTRLTVL.

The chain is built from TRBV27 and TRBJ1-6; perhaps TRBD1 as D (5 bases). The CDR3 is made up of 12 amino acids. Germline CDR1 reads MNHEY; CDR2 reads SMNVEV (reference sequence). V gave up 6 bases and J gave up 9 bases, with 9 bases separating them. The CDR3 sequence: CASSVTGSPLHF. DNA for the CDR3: TGTGCCAGCAGCGTTACAGGTTCACCCCTCCACTTT.

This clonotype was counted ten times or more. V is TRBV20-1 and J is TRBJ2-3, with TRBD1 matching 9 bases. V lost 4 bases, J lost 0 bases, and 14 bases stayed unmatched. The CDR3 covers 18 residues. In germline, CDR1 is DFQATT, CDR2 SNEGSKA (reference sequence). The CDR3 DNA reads TGCAGTGCTATTGGGACAGGGTCGAGGCGGGTTAGCACAGATACGCAGTATTTT. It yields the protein CSAIGTGSRRVSTDTQYF.

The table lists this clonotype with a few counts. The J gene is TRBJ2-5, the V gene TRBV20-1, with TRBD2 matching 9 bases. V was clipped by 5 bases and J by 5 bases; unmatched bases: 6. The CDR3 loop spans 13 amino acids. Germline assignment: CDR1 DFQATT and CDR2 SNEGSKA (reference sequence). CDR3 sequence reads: CSAPGLAAETQYF. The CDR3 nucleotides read TGCAGTGCTCCGGGACTAGCAGCGGAGACCCAGTACTTC.

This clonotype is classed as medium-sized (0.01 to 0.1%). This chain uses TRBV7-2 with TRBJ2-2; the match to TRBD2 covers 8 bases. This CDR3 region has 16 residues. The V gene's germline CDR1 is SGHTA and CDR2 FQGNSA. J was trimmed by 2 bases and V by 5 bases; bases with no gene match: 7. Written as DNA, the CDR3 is TGTGCCAGCAGCCGGCAGGGGACTAGAAACACCGGGGAGCTGTTTTTT. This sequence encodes CASSRQGTRNTGELFF. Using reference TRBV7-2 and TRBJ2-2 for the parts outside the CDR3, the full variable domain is GAGVSQSPSNKVTEKGKDVELRCDPISGHTALYWYRQSLGQGLEFLIYFQGNSAPDKSGLPSDRFSAERTGGSVSTLTIQRTQQEDSAVYLCASSRQGTRNTGELFFGEGSRLTVL.

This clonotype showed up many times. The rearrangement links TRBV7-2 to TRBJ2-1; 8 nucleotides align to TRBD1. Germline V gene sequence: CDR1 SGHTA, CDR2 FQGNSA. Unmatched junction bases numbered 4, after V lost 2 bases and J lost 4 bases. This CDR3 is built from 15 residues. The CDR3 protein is CASSLMGQEYNEQFF. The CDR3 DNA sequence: TGTGCCAGCAGCTTAATGGGACAGGAATACAATGAGCAGTTCTTC.

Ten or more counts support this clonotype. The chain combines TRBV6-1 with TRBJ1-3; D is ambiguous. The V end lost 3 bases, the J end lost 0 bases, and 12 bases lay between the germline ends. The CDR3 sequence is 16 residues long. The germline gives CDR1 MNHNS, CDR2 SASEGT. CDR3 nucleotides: TGTGCCAGCAGTGAGTTCCTCGATGACTCTGGAAACACCATATATTTT. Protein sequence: CASSEFLDDSGNTIYF.

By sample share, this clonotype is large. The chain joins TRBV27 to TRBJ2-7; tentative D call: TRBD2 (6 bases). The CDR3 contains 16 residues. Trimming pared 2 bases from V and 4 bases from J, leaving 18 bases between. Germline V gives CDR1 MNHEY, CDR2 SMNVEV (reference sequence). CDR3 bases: TGTGCCAGCAGTTTAGGTCCGGGGGAGCTAGAGTACGAGCAGTACTTC. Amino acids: CASSLGPGELEYEQYF.

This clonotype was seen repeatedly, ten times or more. DNA of the CDR3: TGTGCCAGCAGCTTAGAATTGATCTACGAGCAGTACTTC. The encoded protein is CASSLELIYEQYF. J is TRBJ2-7 and V is TRBV7-8, with D uncertain. Trimming pared 1 base from V and 3 bases from J, leaving 7 bases between. Per the germline V gene, CDR1 is SGHVS and CDR2 is FQNEAQ. The CDR3 spans 13 residues.

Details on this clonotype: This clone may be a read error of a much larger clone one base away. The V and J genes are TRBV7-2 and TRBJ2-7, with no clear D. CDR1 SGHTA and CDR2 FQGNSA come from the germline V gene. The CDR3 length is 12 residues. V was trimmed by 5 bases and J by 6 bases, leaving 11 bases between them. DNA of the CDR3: TGTGCCAGCAGCCGAGATATGGGCGAGCAGTACTTC. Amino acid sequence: CASSRDMGEQYF.

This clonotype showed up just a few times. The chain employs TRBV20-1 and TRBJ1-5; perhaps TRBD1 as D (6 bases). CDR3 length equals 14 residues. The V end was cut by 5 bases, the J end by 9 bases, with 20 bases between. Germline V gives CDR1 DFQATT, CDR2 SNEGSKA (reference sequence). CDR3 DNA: TGCAGTGCTCGGTCAGGGGCCCCCAACATGCCCCAGCATTTT. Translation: CSARSGAPNMPQHF.

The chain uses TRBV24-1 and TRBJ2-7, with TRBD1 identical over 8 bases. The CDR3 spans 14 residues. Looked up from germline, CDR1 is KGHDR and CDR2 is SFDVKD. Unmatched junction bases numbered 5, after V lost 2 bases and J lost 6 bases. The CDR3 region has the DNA TGTGCCACCAGTGATTCTTGGACAGGGACCGAGCAGTACTTC. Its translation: CATSDSWTGTEQYF.

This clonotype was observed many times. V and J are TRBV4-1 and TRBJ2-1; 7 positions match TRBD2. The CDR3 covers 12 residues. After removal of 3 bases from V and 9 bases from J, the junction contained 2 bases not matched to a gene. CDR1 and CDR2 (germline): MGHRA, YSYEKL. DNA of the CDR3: TGCGCCAGCAGCCAGTTAGCGGGTGAGCAGTTCTTC. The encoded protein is CASSQLAGEQFF.